These 32 T cell receptor beta chains came from one sample sequenced in a study of shared clonotypes between healthy human individuals. Repertoires were generated with immunoSEQ multiplex PCR, while TCRdb's copy carries only in-frame clones and drops some. Among 2.5 million or so clones listed, around nine tenths were seen once. Sample: naive CD4+ T cells sorted from blood. Subset indicated: CD45RA+ positively selected. The receptors were sampled from a man between 18 and 29 years old in good health.

This chain uses TRBV7-2 with TRBJ2-6, with TRBD2 identical over 8 bases. From germline, CDR1 is SGHTA and CDR2 FQGNSA. CDR3 length: 16 residues. V shed 6 bases, J shed 0 bases, and the junction held 4 bases outside the gene matches. The CDR3 DNA reads TGTGCCAGCAGTCGGACTAGCTACTCTGGGGCCAACGTCCTGACTTTC. As protein: CASSRTSYSGANVLTF.

The V gene is TRBV5-1, the J gene TRBJ2-7; 7 nucleotides align to TRBD1. Germline loops: CDR1 SGHRS, CDR2 YFSETQ. The CDR3 has 15 amino acids. Germline trimming cut 5 bases from V and 5 bases from J; bases unmatched to any gene: 13. CDR3 DNA sequence: TGCGCCAGCAGTCGATCACCGGGACAGAACCACGAGCAGTACTTC. Amino acid sequence: CASSRSPGQNHEQYF.

The chain uses TRBV16 and TRBJ1-2; a weak D match, TRBD1 (5 bases). CDR1 and CDR2 from the germline V gene are KGHSY and FQNENV. Trimming took 2 bases from V and 4 from J, leaving 8 bases between them. The CDR3 covers 13 residues. The CDR3 region has the DNA TGTGCCAGCAGCCAAGTGAGGGGCTATGGCTACACCTTC. Its translation is CASSQVRGYGYTF.

The J gene is TRBJ1-3, the V gene TRBV18; TRBD1 aligns across 9 bases. Germline V CDR1 and CDR2: KGHSH, LQKENI. The CDR3 runs 15 residues. Trimming at V came to 3 bases and at J to 5 bases, leaving 5 bases not matched to a gene. The CDR3 DNA reads as TGTGCCAGCTCACCGGGACAGGGAACCAGAAACACCATATATTTT. Its protein is CASSPGQGTRNTIYF. The whole variable domain, remainder taken from reference TRBV18 and TRBJ1-3, is NAGVMQNPRHLVRRRGQEARLRCSPMKGHSHVYWYRQLPEEGLKFMVYLQKENIIDESGMPKERFSAEFPKEGPSILRIQQVVRGDSAAYFCASSPGQGTRNTIYFGEGSWLTVV.

The CDR3 nucleotides are TGCAGCGTTGAAGATGTCAGGCTCTATGGCTACACCTTC. It specifies CSVEDVRLYGYTF. The chain couples TRBV29-1 to TRBJ1-2; D not resolved. The ends were cut back, 0 bases at V and 4 bases at J, with 9 bases in the middle. Germline CDR1 is SQVTM and CDR2 is ANQGSEA. The CDR3 totals 13 residues.

V usage is TRBV7-2 and J usage is TRBJ2-5; unclear D gene. The CDR3 is 12 amino acids. Trimming took off 4 bases at V and 5 bases at J, with 8 bases between the two ends. Germline V gene lookup returns CDR1 SGHTA and CDR2 FQGNSA. The CDR3: CASSSIFETQYF. CDR3 nucleotide sequence: TGTGCCAGCAGCTCCATCTTCGAGACCCAGTACTTC.

This chain joins TRBV5-1 and TRBJ2-7; 9 nucleotides match TRBD1. The germline CDR1 and CDR2 sequences are SGHRS and YFSETQ. The CDR3 spans 13 residues. The J segment lost 5 bases and the V segment lost 3 bases, leaving 3 bases of the junction unmatched. CDR3 region: CASSWGDRDEQYF. The DNA of the CDR3 is TGCGCCAGCAGCTGGGGGGACAGGGACGAGCAGTACTTC.

The sample holds one count of this clone. This chain uses TRBV19 with TRBJ2-3; D remains ambiguous. V was shortened by 3 bases and J by 3 bases, with 10 bases between the two germline ends. This CDR3 is built from 14 residues. Germline V CDR1 and CDR2: LNHDA, SQIVND (reference sequence). DNA for the CDR3: TGTGCCAGTAGTATGTTTAGCAGTACAGATACGCAGTATTTT. Translation gives CASSMFSSTDTQYF.

Concerning this clone: The sample carries other DNA sequences with the same CDR3. DNA of the CDR3: TGCGCCAGCAGCTTCGGGCAGGGAGTAACCGGGGAGCTGTTTTTT. It encodes CASSFGQGVTGELFF. The chain recombines TRBV5-1 with TRBJ2-2; either TRBD1 or TRBD2 may fit D (5 bases each). The V gene's germline CDR1 is SGHRS and CDR2 YFSETQ. V lost 2 bases to trimming and J lost 5 bases, with 13 bases between them. The CDR3 loop spans 15 amino acids. The complete variable domain, with remaining parts taken from reference TRBV5-1 and TRBJ2-2, reads KAGVTQTPRYLIKTRGQQVTLSCSPISGHRSVSWYQQTPGQGLQFLFEYFSETQRNKGNFPGRFSGRQFSNSRSEMNVSTLELGDSALYLCASSFGQGVTGELFFGEGSRLTVL.

The rearrangement uses TRBV13 and TRBJ2-3, with 7 bases fitting TRBD2. The junction had 16 bases not matched to a gene; V was cut back by 5 bases and J by 8 bases. The CDR3 has 16 residues. Germline V gene data show CDR1 as PRHDT and CDR2 as FYEKMQ (reference sequence). For the CDR3, the DNA is TGTGCCAGCAGCAAAATATTTAGCGGGTCTGGCGGTACGCAGTATTTT. Translating it yields CASSKIFSGSGGTQYF.

The V and J genes are TRBV4-3 and TRBJ2-7, with D possibly called TRBD1 or TRBD2 (5 bases each). The V end lost 4 bases, the J end lost 0 bases, and 10 bases lay between the germline ends. Germline CDR1 reads LGHNA; CDR2 reads YSLEER. The CDR3 totals 14 residues. The CDR3 region has the DNA TGCGCCAGCAGCCCCCGGGACGGCTCCTACGAGCAGTACTTC. This codes for CASSPRDGSYEQYF.

The V call is TRBV9, the J call TRBJ2-3, with 10 bases lining up with TRBD2. The CDR3 has 15 amino acids. V shed 1 base and J 4 bases; nucleotides not matched to a gene: 3. Germline V CDR1 and CDR2: SGDLS, YYNGEE. CDR3 nucleotide sequence: TGTGCCAGCAGCGTACTAGCGGGAGTCGCAGATACGCAGTATTTT. Amino acids: CASSVLAGVADTQYF.

This chain uses TRBV9 with TRBJ2-1, with TRBD1 matching 9 bases. The CDR3 has 15 amino acids. With V trimmed by 5 bases and J by 10 bases, 13 bases remained unmatched. Per the germline V gene, CDR1 is SGDLS and CDR2 is YYNGEE. Here the CDR3 DNA reads TGTGCCAGCAGAGCCCCGGGACAGGGCAATCGGGAGCAGTTCTTC. Translated: CASRAPGQGNREQFF.

The CDR3 region has the DNA TGTGCCAGCAGTCGGGGACAGGGGTTGGATGAGCAGTTCTTC. This encodes CASSRGQGLDEQFF. This chain connects TRBV6-5 to TRBJ2-1; TRBD1 agrees at 10 bases. Germline CDR1 MNHEY, CDR2 SVGAGI. J gave up 8 bases and V 5 bases, and 6 bases lay outside the gene matches. The CDR3 runs 14 residues.

V is TRBV2 and J is TRBJ1-4; 8 bases line up with TRBD1. In germline, CDR1 is SNHLY, CDR2 FYNNEI. This CDR3 contains 16 residues. The ends lost 2 bases at V and 7 bases at J; junction bases unmatched: 9. The CDR3 loop is CASSELARGRGEKLFF. The CDR3 DNA reads as TGTGCCAGCAGTGAATTAGCCAGGGGGCGGGGTGAAAAACTGTTTTTT.

The chain couples TRBV6-1 to TRBJ2-3; D is possibly TRBD1 or TRBD2 (6 bases each). Germline V gene data show CDR1 as MNHNS and CDR2 as SASEGT. This CDR3 spans 15 amino acids. Trimming stripped 8 bases from V and 6 bases from J, with 21 bases between. The CDR3 DNA reads as TGTGCCAGCCGGGGGCTTCAGGGATGGGGCGATACGCAGTATTTT. Translating it yields CASRGLQGWGDTQYF.

The CDR3 sequence is CSARTDTDAFF. The CDR3 coding sequence is TGCAGTGCTAGAACTGACACCGATGCTTTCTTT. V usage is TRBV20-1 and J usage is TRBJ1-1, with D hard to call. V was cut by 2 bases and J by 11 bases, with 12 bases left in between. Germline V gene data show CDR1 as DFQATT and CDR2 as SNEGSKA (reference sequence). The CDR3 is 11 residues long.

The chain recombines TRBV7-2 with TRBJ2-7; TRBD2 matches at 10 bases. CDR3 length: 16 amino acids. The germline V gene has CDR1 SGHTA and CDR2 FQGNSA. V lost 6 bases to trimming and J lost 1 base; unmatched junction nucleotides: 9. CDR3 protein: CASRSSGTSVSYEQYF. The CDR3 nucleotides read TGTGCCAGCAGATCCTCCGGGACTAGCGTTTCCTACGAGCAGTACTTC.

This rearrangement joins TRBV9 to TRBJ2-3; D could derive from TRBD1 or TRBD2 (6 bases each). Per germline, CDR1 SGDLS and CDR2 YYNGEE. V was clipped by 3 bases and J by 3 bases, with 20 bases between them. The CDR3 has 17 amino acids. The CDR3 protein is CASSGREGGSTTDTQYF. In nucleotides, the CDR3 is TGTGCCAGCAGCGGACGGGAAGGGGGGTCCACTACAGATACGCAGTATTTT.

As regards this clone: This sample also contains other DNA sequences that code for the same CDR3. J is TRBJ2-5 and V is TRBV6-6; 8 nucleotides align to TRBD1. CDR3 length equals 14 residues. Per germline, CDR1 MNHNY and CDR2 SVGAGI (reference sequence). V lost 4 bases and J lost 4; bases outside the gene matches: 5. CDR3 bases: TGTGCCAGCAGTTCAGGGGGCTTGGGAGAGACCCAGTACTTC. It specifies CASSSGGLGETQYF.

The CDR3 reads CATGDRNSPLHF. The CDR3 nucleotides read TGTGCAACAGGCGATAGGAATTCACCCCTCCACTTT. The chain uses TRBV27 and TRBJ1-6; possible D gene TRBD1, 5 bases. The CDR3 consists of 12 residues. Germline-derived CDR1 and CDR2 are MNHEY and SMNVEV (reference sequence).

V usage is TRBV6-5 and J usage is TRBJ2-1, with 8 nucleotides matching TRBD2. The CDR3 has 15 residues. Germline CDR1 and CDR2: MNHEY and SVGAGI. V gave up 7 bases and J gave up 2 bases; unmatched junction bases: 7. The CDR3 DNA sequence: TGTGCCAGCATGCTAAGCGGGGGACCCTACAATGAGCAGTTCTTC. It encodes CASMLSGGPYNEQFF.

V is TRBV28 and J is TRBJ2-5, with D possibly matching TRBD1 (6 bases). The V gene's germline CDR1 is MDHEN and CDR2 SYDVKM. V shed 5 bases and J shed 3 bases, with 13 bases lying between them. CDR3 length: 14 amino acids. The CDR3 reads CASSPGGQKETQYF. Here the CDR3 DNA reads TGTGCCAGCAGTCCCGGAGGACAGAAAGAGACCCAGTACTTC.

To note about this clone: Other nucleotide sequences in the sample specify the same CDR3. The V and J genes are TRBV9 and TRBJ1-2; D possibly corresponds to TRBD1 (6 bases). Trimming removed 3 bases from V and 1 base from J, with 7 bases in between. Germline V CDR1 and CDR2: SGDLS, YYNGEE. The length of the CDR3 is 13 residues. The CDR3 nucleotides read TGTGCCAGCAGCGCACAGGGTAACTATGGCTACACCTTC. Translated: CASSAQGNYGYTF.

This clone appeared once. The same CDR3 also results from other DNA sequences found in this sample. V is TRBV29-1 and J is TRBJ1-2, with 8 bases fitting TRBD1. This CDR3 has 11 amino acids. From germline, CDR1 is SQVTM and CDR2 ANQGSEA. Losses at the gene ends were 7 bases for V and 6 bases for J; bases not matched to a gene: 4. In DNA, the CDR3 is TGCAGCGGTCAGGGGGCGGATGGCTACACCTTC. This gives the protein CSGQGADGYTF.

The chain recombines TRBV11-2 with TRBJ2-5; 7 bases line up with TRBD1. CDR3 size: 15 residues. J gave up 5 bases and V 5 bases, and 11 bases lay outside the gene matches. Per germline, CDR1 SGHAT and CDR2 FQNNGV. The CDR3 DNA reads TGTGCCAGCAGCGCGAAAGACAGGGTGGGGGAGACCCAGTACTTC. Protein: CASSAKDRVGETQYF.

The V call is TRBV7-9, the J call TRBJ2-5; D might be TRBD1 (5 bases). V lost 5 bases to trimming and J lost 2 bases, with 9 bases between them. CDR1 is SEHNR, CDR2 FQNEAQ, per germline (reference sequence). The CDR3 has 13 residues. Written as DNA, the CDR3 is TGTGCCAGCAGCCGCAGGGCTCAAGAGACCCAGTACTTC. Translation: CASSRRAQETQYF.

The chain is built from TRBV5-4 and TRBJ2-5, with D possibly TRBD2 on 6 matching bases. Germline CDR1 reads SGHNT; CDR2 reads YYREEE (reference sequence). The CDR3 spans 14 residues. V was pared by 4 bases and J by 5 bases, with 15 bases between. CDR3 coding DNA: TGTGCCAGCAGCCCCCTGCGGGACTTTGAGACCCAGTACTTC. Encoded protein: CASSPLRDFETQYF.

This rearrangement joins TRBV7-9 to TRBJ2-2, with no clear D. The ends were cut back, 10 bases at V and 6 bases at J, with 12 bases in the middle. CDR1 and CDR2 from the germline V gene are SEHNR and FQNEAQ (reference sequence). The CDR3 length is 12 residues. CDR3 nucleotides: TGTGCCATCGTGCCCTGGTCCGGGGAGCTGTTTTTT. As protein: CAIVPWSGELFF.

This rearrangement joins TRBV15 to TRBJ1-4; D is uncertain. The V end was cut by 4 bases, the J end by 8 bases, with 8 bases between. CDR3 length: 12 residues. Germline CDR1 and CDR2: LNHNV and YYDKDF (reference sequence). DNA of the CDR3: TGTGCCACCAGCATGTCAGGCGAAAAACTGTTTTTT. Its protein is CATSMSGEKLFF.

This chain connects TRBV30 to TRBJ1-2, with D possibly TRBD1 on 6 matching bases. CDR1 and CDR2 (germline): GTSNPN, SVGIG (reference sequence). The ends were cut back, 1 base at V and 4 bases at J, with 7 bases in the middle. CDR3 length: 12 residues. The CDR3 nucleotides read TGTGCCTGGAGTGAGGACAGCTATGGCTACACCTTC. It encodes CAWSEDSYGYTF.

V gene TRBV5-1 combines with J gene TRBJ2-7; 12 positions match TRBD2. The trim removed 7 bases at V and 6 bases at J, leaving 20 bases unmatched. This CDR3 comprises 18 residues. Germline V gives CDR1 SGHRS, CDR2 YFSETQ. CDR3 in DNA: TGCGCCAGCCGAACCGGCGCTAGCGGGGGGGATGGATCCCGCGAGCAGTACTTC. It yields the protein CASRTGASGGDGSREQYF.